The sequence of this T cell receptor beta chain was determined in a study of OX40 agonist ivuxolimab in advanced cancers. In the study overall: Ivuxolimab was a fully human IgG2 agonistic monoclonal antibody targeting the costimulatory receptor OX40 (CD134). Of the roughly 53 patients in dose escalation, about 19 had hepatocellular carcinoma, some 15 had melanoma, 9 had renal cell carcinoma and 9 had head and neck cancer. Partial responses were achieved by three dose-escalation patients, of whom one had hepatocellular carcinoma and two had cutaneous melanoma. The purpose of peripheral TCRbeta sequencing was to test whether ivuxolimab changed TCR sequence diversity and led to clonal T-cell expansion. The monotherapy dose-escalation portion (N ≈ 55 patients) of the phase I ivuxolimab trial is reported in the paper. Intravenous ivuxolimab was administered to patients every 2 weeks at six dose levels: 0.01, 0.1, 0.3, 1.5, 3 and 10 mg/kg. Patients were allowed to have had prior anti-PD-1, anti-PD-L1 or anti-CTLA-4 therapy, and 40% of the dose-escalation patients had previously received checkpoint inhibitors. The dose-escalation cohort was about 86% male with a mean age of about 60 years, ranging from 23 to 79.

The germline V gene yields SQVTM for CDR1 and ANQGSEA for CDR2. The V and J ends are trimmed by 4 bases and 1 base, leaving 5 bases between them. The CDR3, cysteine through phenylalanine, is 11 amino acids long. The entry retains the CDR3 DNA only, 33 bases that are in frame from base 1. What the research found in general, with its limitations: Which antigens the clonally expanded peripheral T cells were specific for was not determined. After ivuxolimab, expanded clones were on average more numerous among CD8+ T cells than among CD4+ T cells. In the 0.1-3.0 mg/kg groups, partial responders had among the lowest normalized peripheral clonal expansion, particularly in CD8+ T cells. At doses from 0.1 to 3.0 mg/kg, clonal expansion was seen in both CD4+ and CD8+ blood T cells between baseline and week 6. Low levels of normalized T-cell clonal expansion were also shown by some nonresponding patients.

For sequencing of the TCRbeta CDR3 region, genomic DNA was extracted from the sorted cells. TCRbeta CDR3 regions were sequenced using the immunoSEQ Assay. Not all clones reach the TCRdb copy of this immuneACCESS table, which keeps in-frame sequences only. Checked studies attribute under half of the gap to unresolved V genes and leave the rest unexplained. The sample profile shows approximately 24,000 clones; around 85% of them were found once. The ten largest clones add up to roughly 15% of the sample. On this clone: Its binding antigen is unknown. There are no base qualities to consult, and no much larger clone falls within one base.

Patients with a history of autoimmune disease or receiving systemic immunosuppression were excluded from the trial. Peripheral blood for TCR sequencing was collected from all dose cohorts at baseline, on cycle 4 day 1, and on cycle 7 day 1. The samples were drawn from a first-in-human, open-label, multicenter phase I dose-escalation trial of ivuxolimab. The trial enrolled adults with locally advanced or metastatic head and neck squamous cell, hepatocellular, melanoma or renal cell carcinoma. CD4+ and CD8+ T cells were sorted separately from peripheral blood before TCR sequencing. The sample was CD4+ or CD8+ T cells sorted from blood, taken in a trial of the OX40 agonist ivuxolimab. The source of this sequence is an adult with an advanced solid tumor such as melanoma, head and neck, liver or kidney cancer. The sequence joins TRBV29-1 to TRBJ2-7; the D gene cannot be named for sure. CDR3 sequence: CSVGESYEQYF. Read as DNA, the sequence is TGCAGCGTTGGAGAGTCCTACGAGCAGTACTTC.